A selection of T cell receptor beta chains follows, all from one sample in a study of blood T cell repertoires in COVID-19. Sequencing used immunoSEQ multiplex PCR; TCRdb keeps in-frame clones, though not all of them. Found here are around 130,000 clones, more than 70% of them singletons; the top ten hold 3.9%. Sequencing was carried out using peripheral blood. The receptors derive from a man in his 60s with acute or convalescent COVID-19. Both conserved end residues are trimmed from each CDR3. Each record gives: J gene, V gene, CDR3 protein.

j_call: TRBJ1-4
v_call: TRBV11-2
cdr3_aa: ASSLSRGPNEKLF

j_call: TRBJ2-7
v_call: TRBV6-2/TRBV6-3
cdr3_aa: ASSFLAGDEQY

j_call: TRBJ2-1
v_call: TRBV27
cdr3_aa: ASSQGYEQF

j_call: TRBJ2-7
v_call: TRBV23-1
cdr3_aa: ASSQSTGTGEAYEQY

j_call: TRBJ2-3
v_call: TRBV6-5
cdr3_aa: ASRWTSSSTDTQY

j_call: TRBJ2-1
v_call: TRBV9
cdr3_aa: ASSVGSGSYNEQF

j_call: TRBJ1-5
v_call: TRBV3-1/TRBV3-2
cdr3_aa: ASSQELRPGTLPYQPQH

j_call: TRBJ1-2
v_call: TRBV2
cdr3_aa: ASSLQGAGGYT

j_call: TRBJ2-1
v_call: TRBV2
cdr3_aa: ASSEAPGYNEQF

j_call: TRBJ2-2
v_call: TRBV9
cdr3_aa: ASSDRWGTANTGELF

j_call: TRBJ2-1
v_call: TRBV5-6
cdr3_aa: ASSLGLAGVSRVIDEQF

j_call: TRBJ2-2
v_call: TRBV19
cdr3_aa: ASRDRGSGELF

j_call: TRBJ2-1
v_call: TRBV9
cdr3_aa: ASSVGGNGNEQF

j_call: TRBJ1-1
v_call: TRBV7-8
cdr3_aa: ASSLGFGTGAMNTEAF

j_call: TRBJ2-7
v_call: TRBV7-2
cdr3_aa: ASSLGGLTYEQY

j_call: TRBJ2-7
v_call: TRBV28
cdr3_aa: ASGEGGQGAHEQY

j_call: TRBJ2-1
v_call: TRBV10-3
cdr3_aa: AISEEKEQF

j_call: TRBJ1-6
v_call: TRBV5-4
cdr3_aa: ASSLSGTSPLH

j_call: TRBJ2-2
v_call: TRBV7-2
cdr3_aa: ASSLGAVPGELF

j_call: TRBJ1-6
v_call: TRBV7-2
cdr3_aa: ASSLGRAQNSPLH

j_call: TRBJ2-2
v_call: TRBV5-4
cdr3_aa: ASSQDRGELF

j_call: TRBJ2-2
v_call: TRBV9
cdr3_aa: ASSLNTGELF

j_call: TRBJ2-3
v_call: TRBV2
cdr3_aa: ASSGDRGKADTQY

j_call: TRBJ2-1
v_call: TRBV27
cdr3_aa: ASSVTPWTSGNEQF

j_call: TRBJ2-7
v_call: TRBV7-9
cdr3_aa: ASSEGGSGVIYEQY

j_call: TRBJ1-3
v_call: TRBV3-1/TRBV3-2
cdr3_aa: ASSHKAFSGNTIY

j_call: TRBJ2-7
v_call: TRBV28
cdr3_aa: ASSSTGTGYEQY

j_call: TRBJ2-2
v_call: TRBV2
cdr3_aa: AYSVGTSGTGELF

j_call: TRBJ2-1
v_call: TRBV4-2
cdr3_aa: ASSPKRGNNEQF

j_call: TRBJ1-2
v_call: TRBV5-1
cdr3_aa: ASSFGQGYGYT

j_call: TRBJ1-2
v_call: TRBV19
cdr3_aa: ASSFGQGFVFYGYT

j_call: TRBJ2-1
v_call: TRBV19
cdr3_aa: ASSVLSGGWNEQF

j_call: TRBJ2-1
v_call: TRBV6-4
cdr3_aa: ASRGLGLEQF

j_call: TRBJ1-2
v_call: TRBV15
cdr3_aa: ATSQDRGGYGYT

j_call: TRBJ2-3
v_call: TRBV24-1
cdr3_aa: ATSYGQGRTDTQY

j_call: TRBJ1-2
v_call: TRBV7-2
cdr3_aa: ASSLAMGTAFFNYGYT

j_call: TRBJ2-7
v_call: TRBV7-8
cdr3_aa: ASSSRLAGVNEQY

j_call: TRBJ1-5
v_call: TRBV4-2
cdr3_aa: ASSQDGTGQPQH

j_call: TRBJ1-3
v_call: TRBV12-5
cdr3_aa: ASGLVTATDSGNTIY

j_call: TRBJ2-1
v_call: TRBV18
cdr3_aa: ASSHSTAPYNEQF

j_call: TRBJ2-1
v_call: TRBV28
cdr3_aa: ASSGTSGAAEQF

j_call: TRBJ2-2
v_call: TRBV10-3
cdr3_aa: AIREGTLNTGELF

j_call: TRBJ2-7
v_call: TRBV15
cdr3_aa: ATSRRQDPYEQY

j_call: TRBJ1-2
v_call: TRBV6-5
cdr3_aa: ASSYSGQGSYGYT

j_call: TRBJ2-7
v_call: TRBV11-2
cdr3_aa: ASSPPSTYEQY

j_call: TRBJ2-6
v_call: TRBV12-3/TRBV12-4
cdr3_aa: ATDSGANVLT

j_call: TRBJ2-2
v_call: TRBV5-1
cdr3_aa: ASSLEWGRNTGELF

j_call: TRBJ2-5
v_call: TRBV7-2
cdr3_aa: ASSLAPRLAGAETQY

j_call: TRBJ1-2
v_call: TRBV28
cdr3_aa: ASSTYPGGANYGYT

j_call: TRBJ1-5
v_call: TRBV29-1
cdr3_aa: SVLTGRGGGPQH

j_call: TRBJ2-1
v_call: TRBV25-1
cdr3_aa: ATGAGGLI

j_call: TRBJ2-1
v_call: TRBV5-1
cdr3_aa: ATQLGTPDNEQF

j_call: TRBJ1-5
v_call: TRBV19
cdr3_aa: ASSIDGDRDQPQH

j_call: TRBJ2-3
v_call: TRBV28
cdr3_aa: ASSPRERTDTQY

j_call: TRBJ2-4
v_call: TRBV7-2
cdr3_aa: ASSPGRGEGIQY

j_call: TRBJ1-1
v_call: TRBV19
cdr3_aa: ASKDRVITEAF

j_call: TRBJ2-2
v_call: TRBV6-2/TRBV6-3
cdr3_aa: ASSFTGQGVGELF

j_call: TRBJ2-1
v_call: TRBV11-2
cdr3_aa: ASSEMLSYNEQF

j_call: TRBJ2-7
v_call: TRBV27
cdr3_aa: ASSPSYEQY

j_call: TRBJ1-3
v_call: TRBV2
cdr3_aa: ASSAIGNTIY